These T cell receptor beta chains were read from a single sample in a study of blood T cell repertoires in COVID-19. Clones were sequenced by immunoSEQ multiplex PCR, and TCRdb holds only the in-frame ones, with some missing. The sample has 370,000 or so clones; 81% are singletons. Sequences were obtained from peripheral blood. These receptors all come from a human donor with acute or convalescent COVID-19. The donor label of this sample is uncertain. The CDR3 runs from the conserved cysteine through the conserved F or W. The D gene is left open where the match is weak. A clone size is listed for some rows: how often the clone was seen (once, few, many), or a class if it is expanded.

>NA|NA|TRBJ1-4|15|TRBV19
TGTGCCAGTAGTCCCCCGGGACTGCGGGGTGAAAAACTGTTTTTT
CASSPPGLRGEKLFF
>TRBD1|NA|TRBJ1-2|14|TRBV7-9
TGTGCCAGCAGCTTTCTGGGGACAGGCTATGGCTACACCTTC
CASSFLGTGYGYTF
>NA|NA|TRBJ2-2|11|TRBV20-1
TGCAGTGCTAATCGGGTCGGGGAGCTGTTTTTT
CSANRVGELFF
>NA|NA|TRBJ1-3|15|TRBV5-1
TGCGCCAGCAGCTTAACAGGGCCCTCTGGAAACACCATATATTTT
CASSLTGPSGNTIYF
>TRBD2|NA|TRBJ2-4|15|TRBV30
TGTGCCTGGAGTACCCCGGGGGGTGCCAAAAACATTCAGTACTTC
CAWSTPGGAKNIQYF
>TRBD2|NA|TRBJ2-2|15|TRBV3-1/TRBV3-2
TGTGCCAGCAGCCACGGGACTAGCGGGGCCGGGGAGCTGTTTTTT
CASSHGTSGAGELFF
>NA|few|TRBJ2-3|18|TRBV5-6
TGTGCCAGCAGCCGGCCGGGACTCACGTCTTTTCGCACAGATACGCAGTATTTT
CASSRPGLTSFRTDTQYF
>NA|NA|TRBJ2-7|15|TRBV28
TGTGCCAGCGGATTTACAGCCTCCCTCCTTGCCGAGCAGTACTTC
CASGFTASLLAEQYF
>NA|NA|TRBJ2-2|15|TRBV5-1
TGCGCCAGCAGCTTGGGGGACATCGAAGCCGGGGAGCTGTTTTTT
CASSLGDIEAGELFF
>NA|once|TRBJ2-7|12|TRBV28
TGTGCCAGCAGTGGAGGGGTCCACGAGCAGTACTTC
CASSGGVHEQYF
>NA|once|TRBJ1-1|14|TRBV29-1
TGCAGCGTCCCCAAGGATAGGGGGAACACTGAAGCTTTCTTT
CSVPKDRGNTEAFF
>TRBD1|NA|TRBJ2-7|13|TRBV2
TGTGCCAGCAGCGGGGACAGGGGTTGGAGGCAGTACTTC
CASSGDRGWRQYF
>TRBD1|once|TRBJ1-1|12|TRBV30
TGTGCCTTTTCGACAGGGGCCACTGAAGCTTTCTTT
CAFSTGATEAFF
>TRBD2|NA|TRBJ2-5|17|TRBV5-6
TGTGCCAGCAGCCGGAAACAGGGCGGGGGGGCCGAAGAGACCCAGTACTTC
CASSRKQGGGAEETQYF
>TRBD1|NA|TRBJ1-2|20|TRBV24-1
TGTGCCACCAGTGATCCACACCGGGACAGGCCCGGAGGGGTTTACTATGGCTACACCTTC
CATSDPHRDRPGGVYYGYTF
>NA|NA|TRBJ1-1|14|TRBV30
TGTGCCTGGAGCAAACTAGGTTATAGGACTGAAGCTTTCTTT
CAWSKLGYRTEAFF